These 10 T cell receptor beta chains were all obtained from the same sample, sequenced in a study of cytomegalovirus exposure and HLA in healthy donors. The PCR employed 60 Vbeta primers together with 13 Jbeta primers. Sequencing was performed with immunoSEQ multiplex PCR; in TCRdb, only in-frame clones are kept and a portion is missing. Of some 100,000 clones in the sample, approximately 81% were seen once. Sequenced sample: PBMCs. These receptor sequences come from a male donor in good health and CMV-seropositive.

Here the CDR3 reads CASSLQGNEQYF. The CDR3 DNA reads TGTGCCAGCAGTCTACAGGGTAACGAGCAGTACTTC. The V call is TRBV27, the J call TRBJ2-7, with a tentative D call TRBD1 (6 bases). Per germline, CDR1 MNHEY and CDR2 SMNVEV (reference sequence). Trimming left V 5 bases short and J 5 bases short, with 10 bases between. This CDR3 has 12 residues.

The rearrangement uses TRBV7-8 and TRBJ2-7, with D maybe TRBD2 (5 bases). V gave up 10 bases and J gave up 2 bases, with 24 bases separating them. The CDR3 is 16 amino acids. Germline V gene sequence: CDR1 SGHVS, CDR2 FQNEAQ. CDR3 in DNA: TGTGCCACCTCTCAACGGCGTGGGCTAGCCCCCTACGAGCAGTACTTC. Amino acid sequence: CATSQRRGLAPYEQYF.

This chain joins TRBV7-9 and TRBJ1-6, with 10 bases that match TRBD1. This CDR3 has 15 amino acids. Germline assignment: CDR1 SEHNR and CDR2 FQNEAQ (reference sequence). Germline trimming cut 5 bases from V and 7 bases from J; bases unmatched to any gene: 5. CDR3 DNA: TGTGCCAGCAGCATAGGGACAGGGGCGAATTCACCCCTCCACTTT. Its protein product is CASSIGTGANSPLHF.

The chain recombines TRBV5-6 with TRBJ1-4, with no clear D. Germline assignment: CDR1 SGHDT and CDR2 YYEEEE. The CDR3 loop spans 16 amino acids. Trimming cost V 5 bases and J 7 bases, with 21 bases left between them. The CDR3 coding sequence is TGTGCCAGCAGTGCCGCGGGGAAGGGAGGTAGTGAAAAACTGTTTTTT. Its protein is CASSAAGKGGSEKLFF.

This rearrangement joins TRBV7-9 to TRBJ1-6, with 7 bases matching TRBD1. Germline values: CDR1 SEHNR, CDR2 FQNEAQ (reference sequence). The CDR3 totals 16 residues. V lost 6 bases and J lost 3; bases outside the gene matches: 8. CDR3 DNA sequence: TGTGCCAGCAGTCGAGGGACAGCCATCTATAATTCACCCCTCCACTTT. This sequence encodes CASSRGTAIYNSPLHF.

V gene TRBV4-2 combines with J gene TRBJ2-3, with 8 bases that match TRBD1. J was trimmed by 0 bases and V by 2 bases; bases with no gene match: 1. CDR1 LGHNA and CDR2 YNFKEQ come from the germline V gene. The CDR3 is made up of 15 amino acids. In nucleotides, the CDR3 is TGTGCCAGCAGCCAACGGGACAGGAGCACAGATACGCAGTATTTT. Translating gives CASSQRDRSTDTQYF.

This chain joins TRBV5-1 and TRBJ2-5, with 12 bases fitting TRBD2. Looked up from germline, CDR1 is SGHRS and CDR2 is YFSETQ. V gave up 4 bases and J gave up 5 bases; unmatched junction bases: 6. This CDR3 is 15 amino acids long. CDR3 sequence: CASSPLAGGFETQYF. The CDR3 bases are TGCGCCAGCAGCCCTCTAGCGGGGGGGTTCGAGACCCAGTACTTC.

The chain couples TRBV7-2 to TRBJ2-5; D possibly corresponds to TRBD1 (5 bases). The DNA end lines up better with TRBJ2-7; the J call may be wrong. In germline, CDR1 is SGHTA, CDR2 FQGNSA. The CDR3 spans 12 residues. CDR3 sequence (DNA): TGTGCCAGCAGCTTCAGGGCCTACGAGCAGTACTTC. This codes for CASSFRAYEQYF.

V gene TRBV19 combines with J gene TRBJ2-7, with 7 positions matching TRBD2. After removal of 3 bases from V and 6 bases from J, the junction contained 14 bases not matched to a gene. This CDR3 has 16 amino acids. In germline, CDR1 is LNHDA, CDR2 SQIVND (reference sequence). The CDR3 reads CASSILTPGGLVEQYF. The DNA of the CDR3 is TGTGCCAGTAGTATCCTCACACCGGGAGGCTTGGTCGAGCAGTACTTC.

The chain joins TRBV7-2 to TRBJ2-1; maybe TRBD2 (7 bases). In germline, CDR1 is SGHTA, CDR2 FQGNSA. The CDR3 has 14 residues. Trimming removed 5 bases at V and 8 bases at J, with 16 bases between. DNA for the CDR3: TGTGCCAGCAGCACCGCCTGGGGGGGGCATGAGCAGTTCTTC. It is translated as CASSTAWGGHEQFF.